In its sample, the clone carrying this T cell receptor beta chain was seen a few times. Its antigen is unidentified. The data were taken from a study of T cells after yellow fever vaccination. Overall study: Libraries from low-cell-number fractions were prepared with the SMART-Seq v4 Ultra Low Input RNA kit. Study-level points and caveats: A faster peak, day 5 versus 15, was reached by the weaker secondary response. Re-detected after boosting: most primary clones, 96% of CD4 and roughly 88% of CD8. A minor fraction of clonotypes spanned both CD4 and CD8 compartments.

Trimming removed 4 bases from V and 3 bases from J; junction bases left unmatched: 12. The CDR3 extends over 16 amino acids. The V gene's germline CDR1 is SGHRS and CDR2 YFSETQ. TCRdb reprocessed the 5' RACE reads via MiXCR and lists one record per CDR3 protein. This table has 95,000 to 100,000 distinct CDR3 sequences, around 5.5% appearing once. The material sequenced was CD8+ T cells sorted from PBMCs, taken 10 days after the yellow fever booster vaccination. The V gene is TRBV5-1, the J gene TRBJ1-1, with 7 bases that match TRBD1. This clonotype originated in a man aged 18 to 30 who received the YFV17D yellow fever vaccine. CDR3 amino acids: CASSRKPGQRDTEAFF. For the CDR3, the DNA is TGCGCCAGCAGCAGGAAACCGGGACAGCGGGACACTGAAGCTTTCTTT.